This T cell receptor beta chain was captured in a study of cytomegalovirus exposure and HLA in healthy donors. Primers for the PCR totalled 60 Vbeta and 13 Jbeta. Sequenced by immunoSEQ multiplex PCR; TCRdb stores in-frame clones only, minus some. The table shows around 20,000 clones, with approximately 80% occurring only once. Germline trimming cut 5 bases from V and 14 bases from J; bases unmatched to any gene: 13. CDR3 length equals 15 residues. Germline V gene lookup returns CDR1 SGHRS and CDR2 YFSETQ. The origin of this receptor is a human donor in good health. This sequence joins TRBV5-1 and TRBJ1-6; 10 nucleotides align to TRBD1. The sequenced sample consisted of PBMCs. The CDR3 spells CASSLTYGQGVSLHF. The CDR3 bases are TGCGCCAGCAGTTTGACCTATGGACAGGGGGTATCCCTCCACTTT.